Below are 30 T cell receptor beta chains sequenced from a single sample in a study of identical twins. In TCRdb, the 5' RACE reads were re-called with MiXCR into one record per CDR3 protein. The sample consists of approximately 240,000 distinct CDR3 sequences, more than 12% of them appearing once. What was sequenced was memory (CD45RO+) T cells sorted from blood. The receptors stem from a young woman in good health.

V usage is TRBV7-6 and J usage is TRBJ2-7, with D perhaps TRBD1 or TRBD2 (6 bases each). The V and J ends lost 0 bases and 2 bases respectively, with 11 bases between them. This CDR3 has 15 residues. Germline V gives CDR1 SGHVS, CDR2 FNYEAQ. CDR3 region: CASSLARGETYEQYF. DNA for the CDR3: TGTGCCAGCAGCTTAGCTAGGGGGGAGACCTACGAGCAGTACTTC.

This clonotype has only a few counts. V and J are TRBV6-5 and TRBJ2-7; TRBD2 matches at 9 bases. Germline V gives CDR1 MNHEY, CDR2 SVGAGI. The length of the CDR3 is 16 residues. Germline trimming cut 5 bases from V and 2 bases from J; bases unmatched to any gene: 10. This CDR3 reads CASSRSSGGRTYEQYF. CDR3 nucleotide sequence: TGTGCCAGCAGTCGTTCGAGCGGGGGGCGAACCTACGAGCAGTACTTC.

The gene calls are TRBV6-5 and TRBJ1-3; no definite D call. The CDR3 is 17 amino acids. CDR1 is MNHEY and CDR2 is SVGAGI in the germline V gene. The V and J ends lost 4 bases and 3 bases respectively, with 19 bases between them. As DNA, the CDR3 is TGTGCCAGCAGTTCGAGAAGAATAACGGGAGGTGGAAACACCATATATTTT. This encodes CASSSRRITGGGNTIYF.

The chain uses TRBV7-2 and TRBJ2-5; D call uncertain. V was shortened by 5 bases and J by 6 bases, with 13 bases between the two germline ends. CDR1 SGHTA and CDR2 FQGNSA come from the germline V gene. This CDR3 spans 13 amino acids. The CDR3 DNA is TGTGCCAGCAGCCGAATACAAGCTCAGACCCAGTACTTC. This sequence encodes CASSRIQAQTQYF.

This clonotype appeared many times. The gene calls are TRBV10-3 and TRBJ1-4; D is ambiguous. V shed 2 bases and J shed 7 bases, with 5 bases lying between them. CDR1 and CDR2 from the germline V gene are ENHRY and SYGVKD. This CDR3 comprises 12 residues. CDR3 coding DNA: TGTGCCATCAGTGAGGCGGGTGAAAAACTGTTTTTT. Translating gives CAISEAGEKLFF.

J is TRBJ2-7 and V is TRBV7-9; D is unclear. V was trimmed by 1 base and J by 4 bases, leaving 11 bases between them. Germline lookup yields CDR1 SEHNR and CDR2 FQNEAQ (reference sequence). The CDR3 spans 14 residues. The CDR3 DNA is TGTGCCAGCAGCTTAGAAGAGCGTAGGTACGAGCAGTACTTC. Residues: CASSLEERRYEQYF.

This clonotype was detected a few times. The V gene is TRBV7-2, the J gene TRBJ2-5; unclear D gene. CDR3 length equals 13 residues. The germline CDR1 and CDR2 sequences are SGHTA and FQGNSA. Between the trimmed V and J ends, which lost 5 bases and 0 bases, there was a span of 7 bases. CDR3 protein: CASSPNNQETQYF. The CDR3 nucleotides read TGTGCCAGCAGCCCGAACAACCAAGAGACCCAGTACTTC.

This clonotype occurred a few times. V gene TRBV7-8 combines with J gene TRBJ1-2; the D gene is possibly TRBD1 (5 bases). Trimming took 4 bases from V and 0 from J, leaving 9 bases between them. Looked up from germline, CDR1 is SGHVS and CDR2 is FQNEAQ. The CDR3 is 14 residues long. The CDR3 bases are TGTGCCAGCAGCTCCCTACAGGCTAACTATGGCTACACCTTC. It specifies CASSSLQANYGYTF.

This clonotype has only a few counts. CDR3 sequence reads: CASTPPSPVQDYGYTF. The CDR3 DNA reads TGTGCCAGCACCCCCCCGTCCCCGGTCCAGGACTATGGCTACACCTTC. The chain recombines TRBV3-1 with TRBJ1-2, with D unclear. CDR3 size: 16 residues. Germline lookup yields CDR1 LGHDT and CDR2 YNNKEL (reference sequence). The V end lost 7 bases, the J end lost 3 bases, and 21 bases lay between the germline ends.

The rearrangement uses TRBV7-2 and TRBJ1-5; D uncertain. The V end lost 6 bases, the J end lost 5 bases, and 11 bases lay between the germline ends. The CDR3 spans 13 residues. The germline CDR1 and CDR2 sequences are SGHTA and FQGNSA. The chain's CDR3 is CASSLNGDQPQHF. The CDR3 coding sequence is TGTGCCAGCAGTCTAAATGGGGATCAGCCCCAGCATTTT.

Only one count was recorded for this clonotype. This chain joins TRBV6-1 and TRBJ1-1; TRBD1 might be the D (6 bases). Germline loops: CDR1 MNHNS, CDR2 SASEGT. The length of the CDR3 is 14 residues. V was shortened by 7 bases and J by 6 bases, with 18 bases between the two germline ends. CDR3 coding DNA: TGTGCCAGCACCGAAGGGGGAGGTCGGTCTGAAGCTTTCTTT. Its protein is CASTEGGGRSEAFF.

This rearrangement joins TRBV30 to TRBJ2-3; unclear D gene. V lost 3 bases and J lost 6, with 10 bases in between. The CDR3 is made up of 12 amino acids. Germline values: CDR1 GTSNPN, CDR2 SVGIG (reference sequence). The CDR3 nucleotides read TGTGCCTGGAGAGATTATGGGGATACGCAGTATTTT. It encodes CAWRDYGDTQYF.

This clonotype was observed a handful of times. The J gene is TRBJ2-7, the V gene TRBV7-6; D not resolved. Trimming removed 4 bases from V and 2 bases from J, with 12 bases in between. CDR3 size: 14 residues. Germline CDR1 reads SGHVS; CDR2 reads FNYEAQ. The CDR3 sequence is CASSSPVRPYEQYF. The DNA for the CDR3 is TGTGCCAGCAGCTCCCCTGTTCGGCCCTACGAGCAGTACTTC.

The chain has TRBV5-1 and TRBJ2-1; 7 bases are a match to TRBD2. Unmatched junction bases numbered 18, after V lost 4 bases and J lost 14 bases. In germline, CDR1 is SGHRS, CDR2 YFSETQ. The CDR3 sequence is 15 residues long. CDR3 in DNA: TGCGCCAGCAGCCTGAACCAGCGGGACCAGGAACGGGAGTTCTTC. This codes for CASSLNQRDQEREFF.

This clonotype rates as medium-sized. The rearrangement joins TRBV29-1 to TRBJ2-3; the match to TRBD2 covers 8 bases. Trimming took 4 bases from V and 0 from J; bases not matched to a gene: 6. Germline assignment: CDR1 SQVTM and CDR2 ANQGSEA. This CDR3 has 15 residues. The chain's CDR3 is CSVVVAGPSTDTQYF. As DNA, the CDR3 is TGCAGCGTTGTGGTAGCGGGACCCAGCACAGATACGCAGTATTTT.

This clonotype showed up many times. The chain is built from TRBV12-3 or TRBV12-4 and TRBJ2-1, with 7 bases matching TRBD2. After removal of 5 bases from V and 6 bases from J, the junction contained 4 bases not matched to a gene. This CDR3 has 13 residues. The DNA of the CDR3 is TGTGCCAGCAGTGCTAGCGGCCTCAATGAGCAGTTCTTC. Protein product: CASSASGLNEQFF.

This sequence joins TRBV3-1 and TRBJ1-3; D not resolved. The CDR3 consists of 16 residues. V lost 4 bases and J 4 bases, leaving 17 bases between the germline ends. CDR1 LGHDT and CDR2 YNNKEL come from the germline V gene (reference sequence). Here the CDR3 reads CASSPTRTGRGNTIYF. The CDR3, as DNA: TGTGCCAGCAGCCCCACCAGGACGGGAAGGGGAAACACCATATATTTT. The full variable domain, completed using reference TRBV3-1 and TRBJ1-3, is DTAVSQTPKYLVTQMGNDKSIKCEQNLGHDTMYWYKQDSKKFLKIMFSYNNKELIINETVPNRFSPKSPDKAHLNLHINSLELGDSAVYFCASSPTRTGRGNTIYFGEGSWLTVV.

The rearrangement links TRBV19 to TRBJ2-1, with 7 bases fitting TRBD2. Trimming cost V 4 bases and J 7 bases; bases outside gene matches: 7. Germline CDR1 is LNHDA and CDR2 is SQIVND (reference sequence). The CDR3 contains 14 residues. CDR3 in amino acids: CASSRLGGNNEQFF. DNA for the CDR3: TGTGCCAGTAGTAGGTTGGGGGGGAATAATGAGCAGTTCTTC. The full variable domain, its missing parts supplied by reference TRBV19 and TRBJ2-1, is DGGITQSPKYLFRKEGQNVTLSCEQNLNHDAMYWYRQDPGQGLRLIYYSQIVNDFQKGDIAEGYSVSREKKESFPLTVTSAQKNPTAFYLCASSRLGGNNEQFFGPGTRLTVL.

This clonotype was seen more than once but under ten times. The chain joins TRBV9 to TRBJ2-1, with 9 bases aligning to TRBD2. The CDR3 consists of 15 residues. With 3 bases clipped from V and 5 bases from J, the junction kept 6 bases outside the gene matches. CDR1 SGDLS and CDR2 YYNGEE come from the germline V gene. This chain's CDR3 is CASSGAGGPHNEQFF. The CDR3 bases are TGTGCCAGCAGCGGGGCGGGGGGGCCCCACAATGAGCAGTTCTTC.

Many counts were recorded for this clonotype. The V gene is TRBV19, the J gene TRBJ2-7, with no clear D. The germline CDR1 and CDR2 sequences are LNHDA and SQIVND (reference sequence). Trimming cost V 1 base and J 2 bases, with 9 bases left between them. There are 14 residues in the CDR3. CDR3 amino acids: CASSIGVSAYEQYF. The CDR3 DNA follows: TGTGCCAGTAGTATAGGGGTCAGCGCCTACGAGCAGTACTTC.

The rearrangement joins TRBV10-3 to TRBJ2-7; D may be TRBD1 or TRBD2 (5 bases each). Trimming cost V 10 bases and J 3 bases, with 16 bases left between them. Germline values: CDR1 ENHRY, CDR2 SYGVKD. This CDR3 is 13 amino acids long. The CDR3: CATERDPGYEQYF. For the CDR3, the DNA is TGTGCCACTGAACGGGACCCCGGCTACGAGCAGTACTTC.

This chain joins TRBV7-8 and TRBJ2-1; D ambiguous. V lost 5 bases and J lost 6, with 8 bases in between. CDR1 and CDR2 (germline): SGHVS, FQNEAQ. This CDR3 is built from 12 residues. CDR3 DNA sequence: TGTGCCAGCAGCCTCGACGTCAATGAGCAGTTCTTC. Its translation: CASSLDVNEQFF. Complete variable domain (other parts from reference TRBV7-8 and TRBJ2-1): GAGVSQSPRYKVAKRGQDVALRCDPISGHVSLFWYQQALGQGPEFLTYFQNEAQLDKSGLPSDRFFAERPEGSVSTLKIQRTQQEDSAVYLCASSLDVNEQFFGPGTRLTVL.

The sample holds a few counts of this clonotype. The chain couples TRBV20-1 to TRBJ1-2; D may be TRBD1 (6 bases). There are 13 residues in the CDR3. Between the trimmed V and J ends, which lost 6 bases and 6 bases, there was a span of 17 bases. CDR1 is DFQATT and CDR2 is SNEGSKA in the germline V gene (reference sequence). The CDR3 here is CSAAGGTKNGYTF. CDR3 DNA: TGCAGTGCCGCGGGGGGGACAAAAAATGGCTACACCTTC.

This clonotype was seen once. This chain joins TRBV3-1 and TRBJ2-7; D call uncertain. V was shortened by 1 base and J by 7 bases, with 11 bases between the two germline ends. The CDR3 runs to 13 residues. Germline-derived CDR1 and CDR2 are LGHDT and YNNKEL (reference sequence). In DNA form, the CDR3 reads TGTGCCAGCAGCCAAGCATCTCTGTTAGAGCAGTACTTC. It encodes CASSQASLLEQYF.

In this sample, this clonotype turned up a few times. The chain employs TRBV6-1 and TRBJ2-7, with 8 bases aligning to TRBD2. V lost 5 bases to trimming and J lost 5 bases; unmatched junction nucleotides: 8. Germline CDR1 and CDR2: MNHNS and SASEGT. The length of the CDR3 is 14 residues. The CDR3 is CASSRSGSSHEQYF. CDR3 nucleotides: TGTGCCAGCAGTCGAAGCGGGAGCAGTCACGAGCAGTACTTC.

The rearrangement uses TRBV5-1 and TRBJ2-7, with 7 bases lining up with TRBD1. Germline V gene lookup returns CDR1 SGHRS and CDR2 YFSETQ. Trimming removed 1 base from V and 2 bases from J; junction bases left unmatched: 3. The CDR3 runs 14 residues. The CDR3 is CASSLTGVTYEQYF. Written as DNA, the CDR3 is TGCGCCAGCAGCTTGACAGGGGTCACCTACGAGCAGTACTTC.

This clonotype was counted only a few times. The V gene is TRBV7-2, the J gene TRBJ1-2; D not resolved. The V end was cut by 1 base, the J end by 2 bases, with 8 bases between. CDR1 and CDR2 (germline): SGHTA, FQGNSA. The CDR3 contains 14 residues. CDR3 sequence (DNA): TGTGCCAGCAGCTTAGAGGCCAGAAACTATGGCTACACCTTC. It specifies CASSLEARNYGYTF. Complete variable domain (other parts from reference TRBV7-2 and TRBJ1-2): GAGVSQSPSNKVTEKGKDVELRCDPISGHTALYWYRQSLGQGLEFLIYFQGNSAPDKSGLPSDRFSAERTGGSVSTLTIQRTQQEDSAVYLCASSLEARNYGYTFGSGTRLTVV.

This clonotype turned up a few times. The chain links TRBV5-1 to TRBJ2-1, with 9 positions matching TRBD2. Per the germline V gene, CDR1 is SGHRS and CDR2 is YFSETQ. The J segment lost 8 bases and the V segment lost 4 bases, leaving 7 bases of the junction unmatched. The CDR3 has 14 amino acids. The CDR3 here is CASSPLSGRHEQFF. CDR3 nucleotide sequence: TGCGCCAGCAGCCCCCTTAGCGGGAGACATGAGCAGTTCTTC.

There are a few counts of this clonotype. The chain joins TRBV20-1 to TRBJ2-1, with TRBD2 as a possible D gene (6 bases). The CDR3 consists of 14 residues. Germline values: CDR1 DFQATT, CDR2 SNEGSKA (reference sequence). V shed 5 bases and J shed 4 bases, with 15 bases lying between them. The CDR3 is CSAPWRGPYNEQFF. In nucleotides, the CDR3 is TGCAGTGCTCCTTGGCGGGGTCCATACAATGAGCAGTTCTTC.

This clonotype occurred a few times. This chain joins TRBV6-2 or TRBV6-3 and TRBJ1-6; D is unclear. Trimming stripped 4 bases from V and 12 bases from J, with 7 bases between. The CDR3 length is 11 residues. Per germline, CDR1 MNHEY and CDR2 SVGEGT. Here the CDR3 DNA reads TGTGCCAGCAGTTCCAGAGAACCCCTCCACTTT. This sequence encodes CASSSREPLHF.